The 4 T cell receptor beta chains below were found in one sample sequenced in a study of cytomegalovirus exposure and HLA in healthy donors. The PCR made use of 60 Vbeta and 13 Jbeta primers. Repertoires were generated with immunoSEQ multiplex PCR, while TCRdb's copy carries only in-frame clones and drops some. The top ten hold approximately 4% of the sample, which has about 120,000 clones, around 80% seen once. The sequencing input was PBMCs. These receptors were taken from a man aged 25-45 years in good health and CMV-seropositive.

This clone has a handful of counts. The chain couples TRBV5-5 to TRBJ1-6, with TRBD1 matching over 9 bases. The CDR3 runs to 15 residues. J gave up 7 bases and V 2 bases, and 4 bases lay outside the gene matches. Germline V lookup: CDR1 SGHKS, CDR2 YYEKEE (reference sequence). CDR3 DNA sequence: TGTGCCAGCAGCTTACCCACAGGGGGCAATTCACCCCTCCACTTT. It encodes CASSLPTGGNSPLHF.

The chain combines TRBV7-9 with TRBJ2-1, with 7 bases that match TRBD2. The V segment lost 3 bases and the J segment 2 bases; nucleotides outside the gene matches: 4. CDR3 length equals 15 residues. CDR1 SEHNR and CDR2 FQNEAQ come from the germline V gene (reference sequence). CDR3 in DNA: TGTGCCAGCAGCTTTTTCGGGGGGACCTACAATGAGCAGTTCTTC. Amino acids: CASSFFGGTYNEQFF.

This sequence joins TRBV2 and TRBJ2-5; 8 nucleotides agree with TRBD1. Near its end, the DNA agrees better with TRBJ2-7, so the J call may be wrong. The CDR3 has 15 amino acids. Germline loops: CDR1 SNHLY, CDR2 FYNNEI. In DNA, the CDR3 is TGTGCCAGCAGTGAATCCCAGGGGGCTGGGTACGAGCAGTACTTC. This codes for CASSESQGAGYEQYF.

This clone has a single count. The V gene is TRBV4-3, the J gene TRBJ2-7, with TRBD2 matching over 11 bases. Unmatched junction bases numbered 11, after V lost 0 bases and J lost 4 bases. This CDR3 is built from 18 residues. Germline V lookup: CDR1 LGHNA, CDR2 YSLEER. The CDR3 here is CASSQEGLAGGMGYEQYF. The CDR3 DNA reads as TGCGCCAGCAGCCAAGAGGGGCTAGCGGGGGGTATGGGTTACGAGCAGTACTTC.